This T cell receptor beta chain was captured in a study of T cell repertoires in cytomegalovirus infection. About the research overall: In the study, CMV epitopes included recently identified HLA-C-restricted and well-studied HLA-B-restricted ones. Both CMV infection and a matching HLA type were indicated by public TCR beta signatures. Findings and limits, study-wide: Carriers of CMV plus the relevant HLA were identified by cumulative public TCR beta family frequency. HLA-C-restricted CMV clonotypes gave the most frequent clonotype in two of eight donors.

The CDR3 sequence is 14 residues long. Trimming removed 4 bases at V and 0 bases at J, with 10 bases between. The germline gives CDR1 SGHNT, CDR2 YYREEE (reference sequence). TCRdb re-called the reads through MiXCR, storing one row per CDR3 protein. This sample yields roughly 220,000 distinct CDR3 sequences, of which approximately 40% are seen a single time; approximately 60% belongs to the top ten. Concerning this clonotype: What it recognizes is unknown.

The sample in question was CD8+ T cells from cultured PBMCs, obtained from culture after CMV antigen stimulation. The TCR sequence derives from a human donor in good health (CMV status not recorded). Some clones in this sample may be carry-over from other donors' samples. The V call is TRBV5-4, the J call TRBJ1-1, with D unclear. CDR3 coding DNA: TGTGCCAGCAGCCCACAGAACATGAACACTGAAGCTTTCTTT. Protein: CASSPQNMNTEAFF.